What follows are 25 T cell receptor beta chains derived from one specimen sequenced in a study of CD8+CD57+ T cells in acquired aplastic anemia (dated by TCRdb to 2016 to 2019). TCRdb shows the sequencer as Illumina HiSeq 2000. Genomic DNA was used as template for profiling of TCR beta VDJ combinations and CDR3 sequences. TCRdb trimmed the raw reads at Q25, called clones with MiXCR and kept productive beta chains. Each record represents a unique CDR3 protein, reported with the most common genes and DNA among its rows. The sample table records some 92,000 distinct CDR3 sequences; less than 75% of these occur just once. More than 55% of the sample belongs to the ten largest clones. The patients picked for sequencing were ones in whom flow cytometry had shown an expansion of CD8+CD57+ cells. The specimen sequenced was sorted CD4+, CD8+, or CD8+CD57+ T cells (not recorded which) from PBMCs. The source is a human donor with aplastic anemia.

The V and J genes are TRBV14 and TRBJ2-7; D remains unclear. Germline V gene sequence: CDR1 SGHDN, CDR2 FVKESK. The CDR3 sequence is 17 residues long. Deletions cut 0 bases from V and 4 bases from J, with 19 bases between. DNA for the CDR3: TGTGCCAGCAGCCAAGACGAGTTGGGCAGGACGCCTTACGAGCAGTACTTC. Residues: CASSQDELGRTPYEQYF.

The table lists this clonotype with a few counts. The chain employs TRBV24-1 and TRBJ1-1; D unresolved. The germline gives CDR1 KGHDR, CDR2 SFDVKD. Trimming took off 0 bases at V and 7 bases at J, with 8 bases between the two ends. The length of the CDR3 is 13 residues. The chain's CDR3 is CATSDLGLREAFF. CDR3 bases: TGTGCCACCAGTGATTTGGGACTTCGTGAAGCTTTCTTT.

The V call is TRBV19, the J call TRBJ2-4; unclear D gene. V was cut by 1 base and J by 6 bases, with 10 bases left in between. The CDR3 totals 14 residues. Per the germline V gene, CDR1 is LNHDA and CDR2 is SQIVND (reference sequence). The CDR3 DNA is TGTGCCAGTAGTATAGGGCAGGCGATAAACATTCAGTACTTC. As protein: CASSIGQAINIQYF.

The genes are TRBV19 and TRBJ1-1; 7 bases line up with TRBD1. This CDR3 region has 15 residues. The germline CDR1 and CDR2 sequences are LNHDA and SQIVND (reference sequence). The ends lost 4 bases at V and 1 base at J; junction bases unmatched: 6. The CDR3 sequence is CASSTRQGRNTEAFF. CDR3 in DNA: TGTGCCAGTAGTACCCGACAGGGCAGGAACACTGAAGCTTTCTTT.

The chain links TRBV7-3 to TRBJ2-2; no clear D gene. The germline V gene encodes CDR1 SGHTA and CDR2 FQGTGA. The V gene lost 2 bases and the J gene lost 6 bases, with 4 bases spanning the gap. The CDR3 is made up of 12 amino acids. CDR3 in DNA: TGTGCCAGCAGCTTACCCGCCGGGGAGCTGTTTTTT. Protein product: CASSLPAGELFF.

The V and J genes are TRBV10-3 and TRBJ1-6; tentative D call: TRBD1 (5 bases). Germline CDR1 and CDR2: ENHRY and SYGVKD. With 6 bases removed from V and 8 bases from J, the gap between germline ends came to 17 bases. The CDR3 runs to 15 residues. CDR3: CAISAGRLQDSPLHF. In nucleotides, the CDR3 is TGTGCCATCAGCGCGGGACGGCTTCAGGATTCACCCCTCCACTTT.

The chain joins TRBV14 to TRBJ2-3; D remains ambiguous. The germline CDR1 and CDR2 sequences are SGHDN and FVKESK. Trimming pared 6 bases from V and 2 bases from J, leaving 6 bases between. The CDR3 has 12 residues. CDR3 nucleotide sequence: TGTGCCAGCAGTCCCTTCACAGATACGCAGTATTTT. Its protein product is CASSPFTDTQYF.

This clonotype has only a few counts. This rearrangement joins TRBV24-1 to TRBJ2-7; tentative D call: TRBD2 (5 bases). This CDR3 region has 13 residues. V was clipped by 6 bases and J by 5 bases, with 13 bases between them. Germline assignment: CDR1 KGHDR and CDR2 SFDVKD. The CDR3 is CATSTRTDHEQYF. The DNA for the CDR3 is TGTGCCACCAGTACTAGAACGGATCACGAGCAGTACTTC.

The chain recombines TRBV19 with TRBJ1-5; D is unclear. V lost 7 bases to trimming and J lost 0 bases, with 13 bases between them. Germline values: CDR1 LNHDA, CDR2 SQIVND (reference sequence). This CDR3 region has 15 residues. This chain's CDR3 is CASNIGLISNQPQHF. The CDR3 DNA sequence: TGTGCCAGTAACATAGGACTGATTAGCAATCAGCCCCAGCATTTT. The complete variable domain, with remaining parts taken from reference TRBV19 and TRBJ1-5, reads DGGITQSPKYLFRKEGQNVTLSCEQNLNHDAMYWYRQDPGQGLRLIYYSQIVNDFQKGDIAEGYSVSREKKESFPLTVTSAQKNPTAFYLCASNIGLISNQPQHFGDGTRLSIL.

V is TRBV7-8 and J is TRBJ2-5, with D perhaps TRBD1 (6 bases). The CDR3 runs to 13 residues. CDR1 is SGHVS, CDR2 FQNEAQ, per germline. Trimming took 5 bases from V and 0 from J, leaving 7 bases between them. CDR3 loop: CASSGQYQETQYF. Here the CDR3 DNA reads TGTGCCAGCAGCGGACAGTACCAAGAGACCCAGTACTTC.

By its share, this clonotype is medium-sized. The V and J genes are TRBV7-6 and TRBJ2-7; 7 nucleotides align to TRBD1. The germline V gene encodes CDR1 SGHVS and CDR2 FNYEAQ. V lost 5 bases to trimming and J lost 7 bases; unmatched junction nucleotides: 5. CDR3 length equals 12 residues. The CDR3 spells CASSPGTAEQYF. CDR3 coding DNA: TGTGCCAGCAGCCCGGGGACAGCTGAGCAGTACTTC.

The chain employs TRBV20-1 and TRBJ2-5; 7 bases match TRBD2. Germline V lookup: CDR1 DFQATT, CDR2 SNEGSKA (reference sequence). V lost 3 bases and J lost 5; bases outside the gene matches: 9. CDR3 length equals 14 residues. CDR3: CSARQREVRETQYF. The CDR3 DNA reads TGCAGTGCTAGGCAACGGGAGGTCCGCGAGACCCAGTACTTC.

This chain uses TRBV5-1 with TRBJ1-1; TRBD1 aligns across 7 bases. V dropped 5 bases and J dropped 1; count of bases not matched to a gene: 14. Per the germline V gene, CDR1 is SGHRS and CDR2 is YFSETQ. The CDR3 consists of 17 residues. The CDR3 DNA reads TGCGCCAGCAGTTCGGGGGACAGAGGCTTTAAGAACACTGAAGCTTTCTTT. Translation: CASSSGDRGFKNTEAFF.

This clonotype was seen ten or more times. A read error may produce the germline difference seen at one junction end. V gene TRBV20-1 combines with J gene TRBJ1-2; 7 nucleotides align to TRBD1. There are 10 residues in the CDR3. The V gene's germline CDR1 is DFQATT and CDR2 SNEGSKA (reference sequence). CDR3 DNA sequence: TGCAGTGCTAGACCTGAGACAGGGTTTTTC. It yields the protein CSARPETGFF.

As DNA, the CDR3 is TGTGCCAGCAGCTTAGTCTTTGTGGAGGAGAACACTGAAGCTTTCTTT. Translating it yields CASSLVFVEENTEAFF. The genes are TRBV11-2 and TRBJ1-1; D remains unclear. V was pared by 1 base and J by 1 base, with 13 bases between. CDR3 size: 16 residues. Germline values: CDR1 SGHAT, CDR2 FQNNGV.

In its sample, this clonotype was seen a few times. The chain recombines TRBV7-9 with TRBJ1-1; TRBD1 aligns across 8 bases. CDR1 SEHNR and CDR2 FQNEAQ come from the germline V gene (reference sequence). V trimming: 5 bases; J trimming: 4 bases; junction bases outside the gene matches: 3. CDR3 length: 13 amino acids. The CDR3 nucleotides read TGTGCCAGCAGCGCCACAGGGGGCACTGAAGCTTTCTTT. Protein: CASSATGGTEAFF.

The V gene is TRBV25-1, the J gene TRBJ1-3, with 8 bases aligning to TRBD1. V lost 1 base and J lost 2; bases outside the gene matches: 1. Germline V gives CDR1 MGHDK, CDR2 SYGVNS. The CDR3 has 15 amino acids. CDR3 loop: CASSELQGAGNTIYF. The DNA of the CDR3 is TGTGCCAGCAGTGAATTACAGGGGGCTGGAAACACCATATATTTT.

This clonotype was picked up a small number of times. The chain links TRBV2 to TRBJ2-2; D unresolved. V gave up 11 bases and J gave up 2 bases, with 6 bases separating them. The CDR3 is 11 amino acids. CDR1 is SNHLY and CDR2 is FYNNEI in the germline V gene. The chain's CDR3 is CAGINTGELFF. CDR3 DNA sequence: TGTGCCGGAATTAACACCGGGGAGCTGTTTTTT.

V gene TRBV2 combines with J gene TRBJ2-6, with 9 bases matching TRBD1. Unmatched junction bases numbered 2, after V lost 9 bases and J lost 2 bases. The CDR3 has 14 residues. CDR1 SNHLY and CDR2 FYNNEI come from the germline V gene. CDR3 loop: CASGDRAGANVLTF. The CDR3 DNA is TGTGCCAGTGGGGACAGGGCTGGGGCCAACGTCCTGACTTTC.

V gene TRBV15 combines with J gene TRBJ2-1; no reliable D call. Germline assignment: CDR1 LNHNV and CDR2 YYDKDF (reference sequence). The V and J ends lost 0 bases and 8 bases respectively, with 5 bases between them. This CDR3 has 12 residues. CDR3 sequence reads: CATSRDPYEQFF. CDR3 DNA: TGTGCCACCAGCAGAGATCCATATGAGCAGTTCTTC. The full variable domain, rest sourced from reference TRBV15 and TRBJ2-1, is DAMVIQNPRYQVTQFGKPVTLSCSQTLNHNVMYWYQQKSSQAPKLLFHYYDKDFNNEADTPDNFQSRRPNTSFCFLDIRSPGLGDTAMYLCATSRDPYEQFFGPGTRLTVL.

The V call is TRBV5-1, the J call TRBJ1-6; D ambiguous. With 0 bases removed from V and 8 bases from J, the gap between germline ends came to 9 bases. CDR3 length equals 14 residues. Germline CDR1 is SGHRS and CDR2 is YFSETQ. The CDR3 DNA is TGCGCCAGCAGCTTGGGGGCTGGGCATTCACCCCTCCACTTT. Translation gives CASSLGAGHSPLHF.

This chain uses TRBV2 with TRBJ2-1, with D unclear. The CDR3 is 15 residues long. Germline CDR1 is SNHLY and CDR2 is FYNNEI. The V end lost 7 bases, the J end lost 5 bases, and 18 bases lay between the germline ends. The CDR3 is CASISGREKDNEQFF. CDR3 coding DNA: TGTGCCAGCATCAGTGGTAGAGAAAAGGACAATGAGCAGTTCTTC.

This clonotype was found a few times. CDR3 nucleotide sequence: TGTGCCAGCGGGAACGGGCAGGGGAATGAAAAACTGTTTTTT. Its protein product is CASGNGQGNEKLFF. This chain joins TRBV2 and TRBJ1-4, with D maybe TRBD1 (6 bases). Trimming shortened V by 8 bases and J by 5 bases, and 15 bases separated the two germline ends. The CDR3 covers 14 residues. In germline, CDR1 is SNHLY, CDR2 FYNNEI.

The rearrangement uses TRBV10-3 and TRBJ2-7, with a weak D call TRBD1 (5 bases). V lost 10 bases to trimming and J lost 1 base, with 14 bases between them. This CDR3 contains 13 residues. The germline gives CDR1 ENHRY, CDR2 SYGVKD. This CDR3 is CATRQRQSYEQYF. CDR3 sequence (DNA): TGTGCCACCAGACAGCGACAGTCCTACGAGCAGTACTTC.

The chain combines TRBV20-1 with TRBJ1-1, with 8 positions matching TRBD1. Germline CDR1 and CDR2: DFQATT and SNEGSKA (reference sequence). V lost 6 bases, J lost 1 base, and 7 bases stayed unmatched. This CDR3 has 14 residues. The CDR3: CSAYTGTGNTEAFF. CDR3 coding DNA: TGCAGTGCCTACACCGGGACAGGGAACACTGAAGCTTTCTTT.